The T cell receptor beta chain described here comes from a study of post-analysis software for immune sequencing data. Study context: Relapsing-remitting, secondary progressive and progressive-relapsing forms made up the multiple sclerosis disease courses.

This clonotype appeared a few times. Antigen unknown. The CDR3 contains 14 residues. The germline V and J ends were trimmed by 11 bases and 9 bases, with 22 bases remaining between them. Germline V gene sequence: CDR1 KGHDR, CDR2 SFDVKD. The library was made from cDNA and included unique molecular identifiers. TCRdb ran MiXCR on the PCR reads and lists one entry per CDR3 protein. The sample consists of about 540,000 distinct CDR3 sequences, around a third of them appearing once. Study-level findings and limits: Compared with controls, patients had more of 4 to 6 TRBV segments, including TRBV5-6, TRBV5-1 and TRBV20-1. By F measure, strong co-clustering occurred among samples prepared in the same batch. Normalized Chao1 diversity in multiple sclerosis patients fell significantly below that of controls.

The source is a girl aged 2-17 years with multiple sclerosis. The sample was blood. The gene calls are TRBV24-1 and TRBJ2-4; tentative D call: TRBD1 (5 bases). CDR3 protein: CAIRPREGWSIQYF. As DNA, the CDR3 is TGTGCCATCCGCCCCAGGGAAGGCTGGAGCATTCAGTACTTC.